The clone carrying this T cell receptor (beta chain) came up once. Generated by immunoSEQ multiplex PCR, the TCRdb table keeps only in-frame clones and is missing some. The sample shows 110,000 to 150,000 clones, roughly four fifths of them seen only once. This sample was taken from a study of blood T cell repertoires in COVID-19. Germline CDR1 LGHNA, CDR2 YNFKEQ. This CDR3 spans 18 amino acids. V was pared by 2 bases and J by 6 bases, with 19 bases of the junction left unmatched. Sample: PBMCs or T cells enriched from blood (not recorded which). The gene calls are TRBV4-2 and TRBJ2-7; 7 bases match TRBD2. The receptor's source is a woman aged 18-29 years who had been exposed to COVID-19. This CDR3 reads CASSQYVGLPPSSGEQYF. Written as DNA, the CDR3 is TGTGCCAGCAGCCAATACGTGGGACTACCTCCTTCCTCTGGCGAGCAGTACTTC.